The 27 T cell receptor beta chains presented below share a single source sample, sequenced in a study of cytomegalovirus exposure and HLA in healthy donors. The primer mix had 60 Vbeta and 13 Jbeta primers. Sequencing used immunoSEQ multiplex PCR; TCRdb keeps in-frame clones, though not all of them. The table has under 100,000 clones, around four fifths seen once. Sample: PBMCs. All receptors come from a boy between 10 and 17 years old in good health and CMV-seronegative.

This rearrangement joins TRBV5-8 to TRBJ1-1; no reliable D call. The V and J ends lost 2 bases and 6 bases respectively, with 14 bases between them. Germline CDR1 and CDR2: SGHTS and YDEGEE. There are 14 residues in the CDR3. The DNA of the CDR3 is TGTGCCAGCAGCTTTGCTCGATTGGGCGCTGAAGCTTTCTTT. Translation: CASSFARLGAEAFF.

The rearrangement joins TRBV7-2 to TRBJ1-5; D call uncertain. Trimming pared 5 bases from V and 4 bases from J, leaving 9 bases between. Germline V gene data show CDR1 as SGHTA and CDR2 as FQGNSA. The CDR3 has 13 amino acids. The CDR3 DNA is TGTGCCAGCAGCGTAACAGAAAATCAGCCCCAGCATTTT. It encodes CASSVTENQPQHF. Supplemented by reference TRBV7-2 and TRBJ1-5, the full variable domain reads GAGVSQSPSNKVTEKGKDVELRCDPISGHTALYWYRQSLGQGLEFLIYFQGNSAPDKSGLPSDRFSAERTGGSVSTLTIQRTQQEDSAVYLCASSVTENQPQHFGDGTRLSIL.

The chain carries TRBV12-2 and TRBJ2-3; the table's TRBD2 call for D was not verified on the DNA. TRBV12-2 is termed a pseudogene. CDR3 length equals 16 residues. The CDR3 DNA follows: TGTGCAAGTCGCTTAGAGACTAGCGGGAACACAGATACGCAGTATTTT. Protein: CASRLETSGNTDTQYF.

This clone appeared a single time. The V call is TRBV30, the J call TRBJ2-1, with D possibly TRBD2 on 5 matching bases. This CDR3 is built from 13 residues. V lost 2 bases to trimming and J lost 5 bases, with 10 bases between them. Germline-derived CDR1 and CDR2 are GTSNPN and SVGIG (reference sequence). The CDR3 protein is CAWSPQRNNEQFF. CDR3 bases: TGTGCCTGGAGTCCCCAGCGGAACAATGAGCAGTTCTTC.

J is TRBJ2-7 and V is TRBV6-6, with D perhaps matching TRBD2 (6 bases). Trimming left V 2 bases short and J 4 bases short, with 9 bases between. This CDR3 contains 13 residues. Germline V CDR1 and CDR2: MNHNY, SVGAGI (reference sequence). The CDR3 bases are TGTGCCAGCAGTTACGAGGCGGGATACGAGCAGTACTTC. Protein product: CASSYEAGYEQYF.

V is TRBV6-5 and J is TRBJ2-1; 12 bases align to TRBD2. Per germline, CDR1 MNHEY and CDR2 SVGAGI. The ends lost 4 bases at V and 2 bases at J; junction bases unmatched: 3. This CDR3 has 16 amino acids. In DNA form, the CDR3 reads TGTGCCAGCAGTTCGTGGACTAGCGGGACCTACAATGAGCAGTTCTTC. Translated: CASSSWTSGTYNEQFF.

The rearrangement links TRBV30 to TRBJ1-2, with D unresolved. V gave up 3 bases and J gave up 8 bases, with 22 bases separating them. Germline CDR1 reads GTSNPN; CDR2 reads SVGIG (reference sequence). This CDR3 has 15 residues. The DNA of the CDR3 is TGTGCCTGGAGCGGAGGCCGGGAGCTTCTCCAGGGCTACACCTTC. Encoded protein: CAWSGGRELLQGYTF.

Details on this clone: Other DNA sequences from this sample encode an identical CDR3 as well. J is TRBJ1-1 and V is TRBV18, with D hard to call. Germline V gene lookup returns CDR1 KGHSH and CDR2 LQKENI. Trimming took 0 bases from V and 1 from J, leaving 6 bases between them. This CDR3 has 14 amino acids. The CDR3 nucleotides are TGTGCCAGCTCACCACCGGGAGGGAACACTGAAGCTTTCTTT. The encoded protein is CASSPPGGNTEAFF.

The CDR3, as DNA: TGTGCCTGGAGCGGGACAGGCATATACAATGAGCAGTTCTTC. It translates to CAWSGTGIYNEQFF. The genes are TRBV30 and TRBJ2-1; 8 positions match TRBD1. Germline CDR1 is GTSNPN and CDR2 is SVGIG (reference sequence). The CDR3 runs to 14 residues. V shed 3 bases, J shed 4 bases, and the junction held 5 bases outside the gene matches.

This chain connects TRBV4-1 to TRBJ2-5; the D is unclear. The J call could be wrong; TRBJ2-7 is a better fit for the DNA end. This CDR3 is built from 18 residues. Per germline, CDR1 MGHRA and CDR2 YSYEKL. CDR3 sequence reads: CASSLVPAVSRIAIEQYF. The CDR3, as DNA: TGCGCCAGCAGCCTCGTTCCCGCTGTCAGTCGAATAGCTATCGAGCAGTACTTC.

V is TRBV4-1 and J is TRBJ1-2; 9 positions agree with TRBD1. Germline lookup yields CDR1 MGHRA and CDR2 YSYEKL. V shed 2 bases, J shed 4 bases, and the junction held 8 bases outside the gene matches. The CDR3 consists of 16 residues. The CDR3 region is CASSQKTGTGPYGYTF. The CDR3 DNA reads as TGCGCCAGCAGCCAAAAGACCGGGACAGGGCCCTATGGCTACACCTTC.

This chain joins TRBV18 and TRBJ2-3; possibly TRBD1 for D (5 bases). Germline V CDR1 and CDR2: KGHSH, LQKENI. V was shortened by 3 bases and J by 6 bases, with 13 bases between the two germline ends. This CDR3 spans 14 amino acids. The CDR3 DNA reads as TGTGCCAGCTCACCGGGTGGCAAGGGGGATACGCAGTATTTT. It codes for CASSPGGKGDTQYF.

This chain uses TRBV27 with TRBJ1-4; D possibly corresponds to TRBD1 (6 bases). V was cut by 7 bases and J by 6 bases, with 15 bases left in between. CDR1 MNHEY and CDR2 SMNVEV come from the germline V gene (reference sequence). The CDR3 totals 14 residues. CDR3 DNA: TGTGCCAGCATGGGGGGGGCAGGGTATGAAAAACTGTTTTTT. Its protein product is CASMGGAGYEKLFF. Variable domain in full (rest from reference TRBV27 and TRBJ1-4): EAQVTQNPRYLITVTGKKLTVTCSQNMNHEYMSWYRQDPGLGLRQIYYSMNVEVTDKGDVPEGYKVSRKEKRNFPLILESPSPNQTSLYFCASMGGAGYEKLFFGSGTQLSVL.

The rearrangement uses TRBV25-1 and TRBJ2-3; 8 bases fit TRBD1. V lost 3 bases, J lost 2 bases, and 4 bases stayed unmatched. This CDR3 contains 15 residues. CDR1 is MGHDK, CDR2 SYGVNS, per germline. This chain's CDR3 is CASSDRGLLTDTQYF. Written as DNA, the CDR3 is TGTGCCAGCAGTGACAGGGGGCTCCTCACAGATACGCAGTATTTT.

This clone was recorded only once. As DNA, the CDR3 is TGTGCCAGCAGTTACGCGACAGGGAACTATGGCTACACCTTC. Translating gives CASSYATGNYGYTF. The V call is TRBV6-5, the J call TRBJ1-2, with TRBD1 matching over 7 bases. The CDR3 spans 14 residues. After removal of 2 bases from V and 2 bases from J, the junction contained 2 bases not matched to a gene. Germline loops: CDR1 MNHEY, CDR2 SVGAGI.

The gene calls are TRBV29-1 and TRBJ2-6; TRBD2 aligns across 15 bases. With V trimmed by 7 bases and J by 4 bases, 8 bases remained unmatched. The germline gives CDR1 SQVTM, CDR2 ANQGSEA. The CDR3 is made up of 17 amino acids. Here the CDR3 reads CSAGGLAGGLGANVLTF. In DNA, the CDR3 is TGCAGCGCCGGTGGACTAGCGGGAGGGTTGGGGGCCAACGTCCTGACTTTC.

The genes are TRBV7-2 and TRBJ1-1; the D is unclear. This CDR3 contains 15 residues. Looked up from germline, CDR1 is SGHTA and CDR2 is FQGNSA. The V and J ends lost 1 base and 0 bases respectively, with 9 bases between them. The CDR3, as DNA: TGTGCCAGCAGCTTAGTAAGAGGTATGAACACTGAAGCTTTCTTT. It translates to CASSLVRGMNTEAFF.

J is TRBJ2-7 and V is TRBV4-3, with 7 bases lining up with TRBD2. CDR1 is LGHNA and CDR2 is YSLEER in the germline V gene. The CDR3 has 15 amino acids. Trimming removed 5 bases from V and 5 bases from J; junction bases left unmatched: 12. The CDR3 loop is CASSIRGGAQDEQYF. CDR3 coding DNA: TGCGCCAGCAGCATCCGGGGAGGGGCGCAGGACGAGCAGTACTTC.

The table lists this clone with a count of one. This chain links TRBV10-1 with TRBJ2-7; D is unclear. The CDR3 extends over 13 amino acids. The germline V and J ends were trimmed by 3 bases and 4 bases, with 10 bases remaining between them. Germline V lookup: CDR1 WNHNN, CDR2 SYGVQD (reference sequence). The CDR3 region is CASSDPPGYEQYF. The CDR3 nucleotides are TGCGCCAGCAGTGACCCACCCGGGTACGAGCAGTACTTC.

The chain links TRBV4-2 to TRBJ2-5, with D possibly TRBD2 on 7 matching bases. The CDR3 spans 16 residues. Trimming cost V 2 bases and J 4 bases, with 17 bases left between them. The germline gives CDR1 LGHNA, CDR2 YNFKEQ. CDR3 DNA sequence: TGTGCCAGCAGCCAACCGTACAGGGAGGGCGGAGAGACCCAGTACTTC. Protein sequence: CASSQPYREGGETQYF.

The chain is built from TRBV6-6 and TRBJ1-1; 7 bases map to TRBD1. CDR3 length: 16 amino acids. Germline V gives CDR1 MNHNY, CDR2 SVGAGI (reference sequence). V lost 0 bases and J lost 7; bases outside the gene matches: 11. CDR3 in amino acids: CASSYSIPRAGGEAFF. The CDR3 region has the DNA TGTGCCAGCAGTTACTCGATTCCTCGGGCAGGGGGTGAAGCTTTCTTT.

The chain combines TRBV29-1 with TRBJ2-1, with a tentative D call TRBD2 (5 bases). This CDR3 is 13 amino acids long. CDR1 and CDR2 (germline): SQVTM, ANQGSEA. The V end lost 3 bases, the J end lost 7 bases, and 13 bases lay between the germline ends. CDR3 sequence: CSVEPGERNEQFF. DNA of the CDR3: TGCAGCGTTGAGCCCGGGGAGCGAAATGAGCAGTTCTTC.

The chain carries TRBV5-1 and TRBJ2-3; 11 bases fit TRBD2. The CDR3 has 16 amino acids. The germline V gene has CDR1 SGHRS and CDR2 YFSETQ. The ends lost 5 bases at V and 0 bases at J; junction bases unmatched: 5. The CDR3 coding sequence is TGCGCCAGCAGGTGGACTAGCGGGTTTAGCACAGATACGCAGTATTTT. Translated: CASRWTSGFSTDTQYF.

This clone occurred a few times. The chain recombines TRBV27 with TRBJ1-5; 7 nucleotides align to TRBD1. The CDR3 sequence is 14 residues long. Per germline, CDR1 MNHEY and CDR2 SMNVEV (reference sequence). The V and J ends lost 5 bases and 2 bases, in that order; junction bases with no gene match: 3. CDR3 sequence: CASSGTGGNQPQHF. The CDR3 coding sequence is TGTGCCAGCAGTGGAACAGGGGGCAATCAGCCCCAGCATTTT.

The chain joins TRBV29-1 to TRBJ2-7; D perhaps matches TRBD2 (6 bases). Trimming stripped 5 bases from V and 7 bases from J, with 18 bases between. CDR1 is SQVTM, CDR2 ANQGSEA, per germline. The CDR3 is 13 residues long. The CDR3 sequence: CSVLGRDRAEQYF. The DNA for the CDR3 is TGCAGCGTTCTGGGGCGGGACCGAGCTGAGCAGTACTTC.

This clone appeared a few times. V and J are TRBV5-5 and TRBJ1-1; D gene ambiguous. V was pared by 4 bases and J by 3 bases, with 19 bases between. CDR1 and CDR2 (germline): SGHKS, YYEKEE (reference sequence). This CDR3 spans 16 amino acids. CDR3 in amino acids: CASSESGFARDTEAFF. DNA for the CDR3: TGTGCCAGCAGCGAATCGGGGTTCGCGAGGGACACTGAAGCTTTCTTT.

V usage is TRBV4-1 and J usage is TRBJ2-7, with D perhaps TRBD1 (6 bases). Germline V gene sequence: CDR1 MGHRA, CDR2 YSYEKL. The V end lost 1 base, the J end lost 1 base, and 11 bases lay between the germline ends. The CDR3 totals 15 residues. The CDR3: CASSQGQGISYEQYF. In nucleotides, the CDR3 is TGCGCCAGCAGCCAAGGCCAGGGGATATCCTACGAGCAGTACTTC.